What follows describes a single T cell receptor (beta chain). Its antigen is still unknown. There are no base qualities to consult, and no much larger clone falls within one base. The data originate from a study of blood T cell repertoires in COVID-19 (TCRdb year 2020). In the study overall: Samples covering the acute and convalescent phases of COVID-19 were provided by collaborators in the United States, Italy and Spain. The prospective study material was composed of cDNA or gDNA derived from T cells, B-cell-depleted T cells, or PBMCs. The samples were drawn from the first 160 participants of the ongoing ImmuneRACE study and from some 1,300 subjects provided by 6 global collaborators. Deeply sampled blood TCRbeta repertoires from subjects exposed to, actively infected with, or recovered from COVID-19 were included in the dataset. Where available, HLA class I and class II types were obtained from metadata supplied by the sample provider rather than from assay-based typing. The sample metadata nearly always contained a de-identified subject ID, COVID-19 status, age in years and sex. The repertoires were released in a freely available public database meant as a resource for research on the immune response to SARS-CoV-2. Broad study findings and their caveats: How much clinical and demographic metadata was included differed by source and by participant, and the metadata was provided uncurated.

TCRbeta CDR3 regions were amplified from genomic DNA by means of the immunoSEQ Assay, a bias-controlled multiplex PCR. The source study handled its data this way. Nucleated cell counts per sample were estimated from amplification of reference gene primers within the assay. Sequence reads were collapsed and filtered to measure the absolute abundance of every unique TCRbeta CDR3 rearrangement. Productive Simpson clonality was computed per sample as the square root of Simpson's diversity index over productive rearrangements. This immuneACCESS table, as held by TCRdb, lists in-frame sequences with V and J called but not all clones. Of the missing ones, under half trace to an unresolved V gene in checked studies; the others have no known cause. Clone size and the V and J calls come from that table; the DNA yielded D and trimming. This sample is represented by under 300,000 clones; over 80% of them were singletons. Jointly, the top ten make up around 3.1% of the sample.

The CDR3 numbers 15 residues from cysteine through phenylalanine. Only the CDR3 DNA stays, 45 bases, in frame from base 1. In the germline V gene, CDR1 corresponds to SGHTA and CDR2 to FQGTGA. The germline V and J ends show losses of 4 bases and 5 bases respectively, and no gene match explains 7 bases of the junction. Participants in the prospective study were enrolled through a virtual design, were aged about 18 to 90 years, and lived in 24 United States geographic areas. In the prospective study, participants were assigned to cohorts based on the clinical history participants reported in a screening survey and a study questionnaire. Exposed participants were defined as having been in contact with someone with a PCR-confirmed or clinician-diagnosed COVID-19 case within 2 weeks of study entry. Mobile phlebotomists in the prospective study collected whole blood, serum and a nasopharyngeal or oropharyngeal swab from every participant. Additional blood draws and questionnaires over an approximately two-month period could optionally be provided by prospective study participants. Blood samples from the prospective study were shipped frozen or at room temperature prior to DNA extraction.

The clonotype originates from a woman aged 40 to 49 who had been exposed to COVID-19. The sample consisted of PBMCs or T cells enriched from blood (not recorded which). This receptor chain uses TRBV7-3 and TRBJ2-2, and TRBD1 matches 7 of the central bases. The DNA sequence is given as TGTGCCAGCAGCTATCGGACAGGTGGGACCGGGGAGCTGTTTTTT. Its protein is CASSYRTGGTGELFF.